One and the same sample provided the 18 T cell receptor beta chains below, sequenced in a study of radiation and T cells in renal cell carcinoma. The time point denotes: blood 4 weeks post-SBRT, at nephrectomy. Treatment given: 15 Gy SBRT to primary tumor, nephrectomy 4 weeks later. Assay used: immunoSEQ multiplex PCR; TCRdb lists only in-frame clones, some missing. The table includes 130,000 to 150,000 clones, approximately 86% detected once. Sequenced material: blood, taken from a patient whose treatment included radiotherapy and nephrectomy. Source of these receptors: a woman in her forties or fifties with renal cell carcinoma.

The chain recombines TRBV7-9 with TRBJ1-5; no definite D call. Germline CDR1 SEHNR, CDR2 FQNEAQ (reference sequence). There are 15 residues in the CDR3. V shed 7 bases and J shed 2 bases, with 15 bases lying between them. This CDR3 reads CASNSLGDGNQPQHF. CDR3 sequence (DNA): TGTGCCAGCAACAGTCTCGGGGATGGCAATCAGCCCCAGCATTTT.

This clone appeared once. The chain employs TRBV7-9 and TRBJ1-3; D gene ambiguous. Trimming cost V 5 bases and J 4 bases, with 12 bases left between them. CDR1 is SEHNR, CDR2 FQNEAQ, per germline (reference sequence). The CDR3 sequence is 14 residues long. The CDR3 DNA follows: TGTGCCAGCAGCCAACGGGCGAAAGGAAACACCATATATTTT. It codes for CASSQRAKGNTIYF.

The rearrangement uses TRBV7-9 and TRBJ2-7, with D tentatively TRBD1 (6 bases). There are 15 residues in the CDR3. Trimming took off 2 bases at V and 5 bases at J, with 16 bases between the two ends. Germline V CDR1 and CDR2: SEHNR, FQNEAQ (reference sequence). CDR3 nucleotides: TGTGCCAGCAGCTTACGCCAGGGGAAGGTCAACGAGCAGTACTTC. It yields the protein CASSLRQGKVNEQYF.

The CDR3, as DNA: TGTGCCACGTTCGGGACGTCGGCCGGGGAGCTGTTTTTT. Its protein product is CATFGTSAGELFF. The gene calls are TRBV19 and TRBJ2-2; D may match TRBD1 or TRBD2 (5 bases each). V was shortened by 10 bases and J by 6 bases, with 15 bases between the two germline ends. The CDR3 spans 13 residues. Germline CDR1 is LNHDA and CDR2 is SQIVND (reference sequence).

The gene calls are TRBV4-2 and TRBJ2-1; maybe TRBD2 (5 bases). CDR3 length: 14 residues. Trimming left V 5 bases short and J 10 bases short, with 18 bases between. Germline CDR1 and CDR2: LGHNA and YNFKEQ. CDR3 sequence (DNA): TGTGCCAGCAGCACACTAACTAGGGCCGCCGAGCAGTTCTTC. It translates to CASSTLTRAAEQFF.

This rearrangement joins TRBV5-6 to TRBJ2-1; 12 bases agree with TRBD2. V trimming: 3 bases; J trimming: 8 bases; junction bases outside the gene matches: 6. The length of the CDR3 is 15 residues. Germline loops: CDR1 SGHDT, CDR2 YYEEEE. CDR3 protein: CASSSETSGSYEQFF. The CDR3, as DNA: TGTGCCAGCAGCTCAGAGACTAGCGGGAGCTATGAGCAGTTCTTC. The whole variable domain, remainder taken from reference TRBV5-6 and TRBJ2-1, is DAGVTQSPTHLIKTRGQQVTLRCSPKSGHDTVSWYQQALGQGPQFIFQYYEEEERQRGNFPDRFSGHQFPNYSSELNVNALLLGDSALYLCASSSETSGSYEQFFGPGTRLTVL.

The J gene is TRBJ1-2, the V gene TRBV11-2; D gene uncertain. The CDR3 contains 14 residues. Germline V gene data show CDR1 as SGHAT and CDR2 as FQNNGV. The V and J ends lost 5 bases and 8 bases respectively, with 18 bases between them. The CDR3 here is CASSPGPGFDGYTF. For the CDR3, the DNA is TGTGCCAGCAGCCCCGGGCCGGGATTCGACGGCTACACCTTC.

Turning to this clone: The identical CDR3 is also encoded by other nucleotide sequences in the sample. The V and J genes are TRBV6-6 and TRBJ1-3; D unclear. This CDR3 comprises 15 residues. V was pared by 2 bases and J by 0 bases, with 8 bases between. CDR1 is MNHNY, CDR2 SVGAGI, per germline (reference sequence). CDR3 DNA: TGTGCCAGCAGTTACGAAGGTAGCTCTGGAAACACCATATATTTT. Translation gives CASSYEGSSGNTIYF.

V is TRBV19 and J is TRBJ1-5; tentatively, D is TRBD1 (5 bases). The germline V gene has CDR1 LNHDA and CDR2 SQIVND (reference sequence). The CDR3 covers 14 residues. V was clipped by 8 bases and J by 3 bases, with 14 bases between them. The CDR3 spells CASGALTDNQPQHF. For the CDR3, the DNA is TGTGCCAGTGGGGCCTTGACGGACAATCAGCCCCAGCATTTT.

The CDR3 region is CASSVGTDTQYF. The DNA of the CDR3 is TGTGCCAGCAGCGTTGGCACAGATACGCAGTATTTT. V usage is TRBV9 and J usage is TRBJ2-3; the D is unclear. The CDR3 extends over 12 amino acids. CDR1 and CDR2 from the germline V gene are SGDLS and YYNGEE. Trimming took 2 bases from V and 1 from J, leaving 2 bases between them.

The rearrangement joins TRBV28 to TRBJ2-7; D is possibly TRBD1 (6 bases). The germline V gene has CDR1 MDHEN and CDR2 SYDVKM. CDR3 length: 17 residues. V lost 2 bases and J 3 bases, leaving 20 bases between the germline ends. The CDR3 DNA reads TGTGCCAGCAGTTTAAATATACCGGGACAAGCCGACTACGAGCAGTACTTC. This encodes CASSLNIPGQADYEQYF.

J is TRBJ1-6 and V is TRBV5-3; 9 nucleotides agree with TRBD1. TRBV5-3 is designated an ORF whose function remains uncertain. CDR3 length: 19 amino acids. V lost 2 bases, J lost 4 bases, and 13 bases stayed unmatched. The CDR3: CARSLKTRGTGSYNSPLHF. The DNA for the CDR3 is TGTGCCAGAAGCTTAAAAACCCGCGGGACAGGGTCTTATAATTCACCCCTCCACTTT.

This chain connects TRBV2 to TRBJ1-2, with TRBD1 as a possible D gene (6 bases). This CDR3 region has 13 residues. Germline CDR1 SNHLY, CDR2 FYNNEI. V was shortened by 6 bases and J by 2 bases, with 10 bases between the two germline ends. The CDR3 sequence: CASRGRGNYGYTF. CDR3 in DNA: TGTGCCAGCAGGGGAAGGGGGAACTATGGCTACACCTTC.

This sequence joins TRBV5-1 and TRBJ2-5; TRBD2 matches 8 bases. Germline V gene lookup returns CDR1 SGHRS and CDR2 YFSETQ. CDR3 length: 15 amino acids. V shed 0 bases, J shed 3 bases, and the junction held 4 bases outside the gene matches. For the CDR3, the DNA is TGCGCCAGCAGCTTGGGCCCAGCGGGAGAAGAGACCCAGTACTTC. It is translated as CASSLGPAGEETQYF.

Of note for this clone: The junction and the germline gene differ at one end; a read error may be behind it. V usage is TRBV7-2 and J usage is TRBJ1-2; D unresolved. The CDR3 loop spans 14 amino acids. The germline V gene has CDR1 SGHTA and CDR2 FQGNSA. The CDR3 DNA reads as TGTGCCAGCAGCTTAGTAATCCCTAAATATGGCTACACCTTC. As protein: CASSLVIPKYGYTF.

This clone occurred once. The J gene is TRBJ2-2, the V gene TRBV9, with D perhaps matching TRBD2 (5 bases). CDR3 size: 15 residues. The V gene lost 3 bases and the J gene lost 0 bases, with 9 bases spanning the gap. Germline lookup yields CDR1 SGDLS and CDR2 YYNGEE. CDR3 region: CASSEMRANTGELFF. The CDR3 DNA follows: TGTGCCAGCAGCGAAATGAGGGCGAACACCGGGGAGCTGTTTTTT.

This sequence joins TRBV5-1 and TRBJ1-1; 7 bases map to TRBD1. Germline loops: CDR1 SGHRS, CDR2 YFSETQ. The ends lost 0 bases at V and 1 base at J; junction bases unmatched: 3. This CDR3 spans 15 amino acids. The CDR3 DNA is TGCGCCAGCAGCTTGGGACAGGGAACGAACACTGAAGCTTTCTTT. This gives the protein CASSLGQGTNTEAFF. The variable domain in full, with the rest retrieved from reference TRBV5-1 and TRBJ1-1, is KAGVTQTPRYLIKTRGQQVTLSCSPISGHRSVSWYQQTPGQGLQFLFEYFSETQRNKGNFPGRFSGRQFSNSRSEMNVSTLELGDSALYLCASSLGQGTNTEAFFGQGTRLTVV.

The table lists this clone with a count of one. J is TRBJ2-5 and V is TRBV18; tentatively, D is TRBD1 (6 bases). This CDR3 is 15 amino acids long. Per the germline V gene, CDR1 is KGHSH and CDR2 is LQKENI. The V end was cut by 1 base, the J end by 5 bases, with 14 bases between. Written as DNA, the CDR3 is TGTGCCAGCTCACCACTTGGGGGCACAGGGGAGACCCAGTACTTC. This codes for CASSPLGGTGETQYF.